This is a list of T cell receptor beta chains from one sample in a study of cytomegalovirus exposure and HLA in healthy donors. Produced via immunoSEQ multiplex PCR; TCRdb's table is partial and in-frame only. Of roughly 100,000 clones in the sample, 81% were seen once. The sequenced sample was PBMCs. The receptors here all came from a human donor in good health. CDR3s include the opening cysteine and the closing phenylalanine or tryptophan. The size entry is marked missing in some rows and otherwise reads once, few, many or a size class.

clone_size j_call v_call cdr3_aa
once TRBJ2-2 TRBV10-3 CAISPANTGELFF
- TRBJ2-1 TRBV5-1 CASGPWDTYNEQFF
- TRBJ2-3 TRBV19 CASSPLPGGTDTQYF
- TRBJ2-4 TRBV2 CASSEAKTVKPKNIQYF
- TRBJ2-3 TRBV18 CASSYQRTSTDTQYF
- TRBJ1-5 TRBV19 CASSIRGNFQPQHF
- TRBJ2-7 TRBV2 CASRSTGAYYEQYF
- TRBJ1-6 TRBV19 CASSIKKPNSPLHF
- TRBJ1-2 TRBV6-5 CASSWEDGYGYTF
once TRBJ1-4 TRBV4-1 CASSQGRVGTNEKLFF
few TRBJ1-4 TRBV9 CASSPEGSGEKLFF
once TRBJ1-3 TRBV5-1 CASSLGGTGSGNTIYF
once TRBJ1-4 TRBV15 CATSRDTGLELFF
- TRBJ1-5 TRBV7-2 CASSSRVTGGNQPQHF
- TRBJ2-7 TRBV4-1 CASSQRLAGPFYEQYF
- TRBJ2-3 TRBV7-9 CASSLTGGLDTQYF
once TRBJ2-3 TRBV7-3 CASSLRFAGAGADTQYF
- TRBJ1-5 TRBV2 CASSQGQAGYSNQPQHF
- TRBJ1-2 TRBV10-3 CAISELTGVEGYTF
- TRBJ2-7 TRBV28 CASSLKGASGSQYF
once TRBJ2-1 TRBV10-3 CAISPLGGYNEQFF
- TRBJ2-7 TRBV28 CASTGGGAISYEQYF
- TRBJ2-3 TRBV4-1 CASSQLASGTDTQYF
- TRBJ1-1 TRBV7-6 CASSLVEGARNTEAFF
once TRBJ1-2 TRBV11-2 CASSSTGTGVYGYTF
- TRBJ2-7 TRBV7-3 CASSLSAGATYEQYF
- TRBJ2-2 TRBV28 CASSLGNPGELFF
- TRBJ2-1 TRBV19 CASSRGFYNEQFF
- TRBJ1-2 TRBV7-8 CASSPRTGTNYGYTF
- TRBJ2-5 TRBV11-2 CASSLGLRETQYF
- TRBJ1-2 TRBV5-4 CASSLVGANYGYTF
- TRBJ2-1 TRBV6-1 CASSATRGNEQFF
- TRBJ2-7 TRBV5-1 CASKLSGSGMDPEQYF